The rows below give T cell receptor beta chains drawn from one sample of a study of response to subunit inactivated influenza vaccine. Using its own MiXCR run on the RT-PCR reads, TCRdb lists one record per CDR3 protein. This sample has a few hundred thousand distinct CDR3 sequences, with 6.5% to 8% found just once. The sample in question was PBMCs from blood, obtained 23 months after vaccination. These receptors all come from a man aged 50-75 years who received an inactivated influenza vaccine. The CDR3 runs from the conserved cysteine through the conserved F or W. A D gene is named only where the DNA matches it firmly. Clone sizes are given selectively: once, few, many, or a class where the clone is expanded.

j_call v_call clone_size d_call cdr3_aa cdr3_nt
TRBJ1-6 TRBV3-1 - - CASSQIGENSPLHF TGTGCCAGCAGCCAAATAGGAGAAAATTCACCCCTCCACTTT
TRBJ1-3 TRBV20-1 few TRBD1 CSARVGQSGNTIYF TGCAGTGCTAGAGTGGGACAGTCTGGAAACACCATATATTTT
TRBJ2-3 TRBV29-1 many TRBD1 CSVYRGPDTQYF TGCAGCGTTTACAGGGGTCCAGATACGCAGTATTTT
TRBJ1-4 TRBV5-1 few TRBD1 CASSFGQEATNEKLFF TGCGCCAGCAGCTTCGGACAGGAGGCAACTAATGAAAAACTGTTTTTT
TRBJ1-2 TRBV28 many TRBD1 CASSLQGAAKLIHGYTF TGTGCCAGCAGTCTTCAGGGGGCGGCCAAACTAATCCATGGCTACACCTTC
TRBJ1-3 TRBV7-2 - - CASSLQGLSGNTIYF TGTGCCAGCAGCTTACAGGGGCTCTCTGGAAACACCATATATTTT
TRBJ2-4 TRBV12-3/TRBV12-4 many - CASSAERLAKNIQYF TGTGCCAGCAGTGCGGAACGTTTAGCCAAAAACATTCAGTACTTC
TRBJ1-6 TRBV5-5 many TRBD1 CASSAGGNSPLHF TGTGCCAGCAGCGCAGGGGGCAATTCACCCCTCCACTTT
TRBJ1-5 TRBV30 - - CAWSEGTRSNQPQHF TGTGCCTGGAGTGAAGGTACGAGGAGCAATCAGCCCCAGCATTTT
TRBJ2-5 TRBV7-9 - - CASSLAGGMETQYF TGTGCCAGCAGCTTAGCGGGGGGTATGGAGACCCAGTACTTC
TRBJ2-1 TRBV7-3 few - CASSSAGNEQFF TGTGCCAGCAGCTCCGCCGGGAATGAGCAGTTCTTC
TRBJ2-5 TRBV7-2 few - CASSLDQGAQETQYF TGTGCCAGCAGCTTAGACCAAGGGGCGCAAGAGACCCAGTACTTC
TRBJ2-7 TRBV9 few - CASSVGVGASSYEQYF TGTGCCAGCAGCGTAGGTGTAGGGGCGAGCTCCTACGAGCAGTACTTC
TRBJ1-1 TRBV6-2/TRBV6-3 - - CASSYSAVNTEAFF TGTGCCAGCAGTTACTCCGCGGTGAACACTGAAGCTTTCTTT
TRBJ1-5 TRBV19 few - CASIPTGRRNQPQHF TGTGCCAGTATCCCCACAGGGAGGCGCAATCAGCCCCAGCATTTT
TRBJ2-1 TRBV29-1 - - CSVEDIIHNEQFF TGCAGCGTTGAGGACATTATCCACAATGAGCAGTTCTTC
TRBJ2-6 TRBV20-1 few TRBD2 CSASPLSGGRGSGANVLTF TGCAGTGCTAGCCCCCTCAGCGGGGGTAGAGGCTCTGGGGCCAACGTCCTGACTTTC
TRBJ2-2 TRBV4-3 many - CASSQELGITGELFF TGCGCCAGCAGCCAAGAGCTCGGGATCACCGGGGAGCTGTTTTTT
TRBJ1-2 TRBV5-5 many TRBD1 CASSLGGTGDYGYTF TGTGCCAGCAGCTTGGGAGGTACAGGGGACTATGGCTACACCTTC
TRBJ2-7 TRBV5-4 few - CASSLTGIDEQYF TGTGCCAGCAGCTTGACCGGGATTGACGAGCAGTACTTC
TRBJ2-3 TRBV21-1 few - CASSKWSQAKAQYF TGTGCCAGCAGCAAATGGAGCCAGGCAAAGGCGCAGTATTTT
TRBJ2-1 TRBV20-1 - TRBD2 CSARTGTNSYNEQFF TGCAGTGCTAGGACCGGGACTAATTCCTACAATGAGCAGTTCTTC
TRBJ2-2 TRBV12-3/TRBV12-4 - TRBD1 CASSRQGPTGELFF TGTGCCAGCAGCCGACAGGGTCCCACCGGGGAGCTGTTTTTT
TRBJ2-3 TRBV4-1 few TRBD2 CASSQVLAGVGTDTQYF TGCGCCAGCAGCCAAGTTCTAGCGGGAGTAGGCACAGATACGCAGTATTTT
TRBJ1-2 TRBV12-3/TRBV12-4 few - CASSLSRTYGYTF TGTGCCAGCAGTTTAAGCAGGACGTATGGCTACACCTTC
TRBJ1-5 TRBV12-3/TRBV12-4 once TRBD1 CASRPGQGNDQPQHF TGTGCCAGCAGACCGGGACAGGGGAACGATCAGCCCCAGCATTTT
TRBJ2-1 TRBV12-3/TRBV12-4 many TRBD1 CASRRDRGGDEQFF TGTGCCAGCAGAAGGGACAGGGGGGGAGATGAGCAGTTCTTC
TRBJ1-1 TRBV12-3/TRBV12-4 few - CASSLGLSNTEAFF TGTGCCAGCAGTCTAGGACTGTCGAACACTGAAGCTTTCTTT
TRBJ2-4 TRBV20-1 many - CSGLDLSKNIQYF TGCAGTGGGCTAGACTTGTCCAAAAACATTCAGTACTTC